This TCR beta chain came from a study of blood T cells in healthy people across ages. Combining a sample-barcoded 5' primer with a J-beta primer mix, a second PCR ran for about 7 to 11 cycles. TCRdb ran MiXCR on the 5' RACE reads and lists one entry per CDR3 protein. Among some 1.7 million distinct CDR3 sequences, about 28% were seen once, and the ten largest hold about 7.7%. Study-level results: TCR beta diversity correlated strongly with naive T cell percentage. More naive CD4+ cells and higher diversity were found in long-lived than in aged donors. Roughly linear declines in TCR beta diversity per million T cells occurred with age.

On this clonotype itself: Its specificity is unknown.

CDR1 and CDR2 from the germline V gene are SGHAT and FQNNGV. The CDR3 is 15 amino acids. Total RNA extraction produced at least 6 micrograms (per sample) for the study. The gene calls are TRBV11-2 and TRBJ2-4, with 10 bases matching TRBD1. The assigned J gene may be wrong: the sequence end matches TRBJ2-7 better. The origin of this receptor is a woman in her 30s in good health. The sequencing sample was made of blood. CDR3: CASSRRDRGSHEQYF. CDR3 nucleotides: TGTGCCAGCAGCCGGAGGGACAGGGGATCCCACGAGCAGTACTTC.